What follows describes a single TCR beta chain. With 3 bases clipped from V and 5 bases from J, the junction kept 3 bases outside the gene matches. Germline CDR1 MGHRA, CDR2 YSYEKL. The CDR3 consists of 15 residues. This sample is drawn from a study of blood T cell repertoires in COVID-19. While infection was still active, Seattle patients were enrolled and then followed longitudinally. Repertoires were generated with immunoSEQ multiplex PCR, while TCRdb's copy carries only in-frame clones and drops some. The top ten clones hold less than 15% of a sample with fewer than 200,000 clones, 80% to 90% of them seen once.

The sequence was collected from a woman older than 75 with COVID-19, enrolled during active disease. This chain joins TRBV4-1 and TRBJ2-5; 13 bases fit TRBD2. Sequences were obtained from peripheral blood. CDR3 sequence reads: CASSQTSGGWETQYF. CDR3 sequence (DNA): TGCGCCAGCAGCCAGACTAGCGGGGGGTGGGAGACCCAGTACTTC.